This is a list of T cell receptor beta chains from one sample in a study of blood T cell repertoires in COVID-19. Profiling relied on immunoSEQ multiplex PCR, and the TCRdb table lists in-frame clones only, not all of them. The profile shows roughly 74,000 clones, 88% of them singletons. Sequenced sample: peripheral blood. These TCRs come from a woman older than 75 with active or convalescent COVID-19. Each CDR3 is given with its conserved first and last residue. Fields, in order: J gene, D gene, V gene, CDR3 protein. The D gene is left open where the match is weak.

J: TRBJ2-5; D: TRBD1; V: TRBV6-5; CDR3: CARPTGGEETQYF
J: TRBJ1-6; D: TRBD1; V: TRBV7-2; CDR3: CASSNGQASPLHF
J: TRBJ1-2; D: TRBD1; V: TRBV2; CDR3: CASSVETGDPGYTF
J: TRBJ2-3; D: -; V: TRBV19; CDR3: CASSGGRGGTDTQYF
J: TRBJ2-7; D: TRBD1; V: TRBV29-1; CDR3: CSVELDRGTYEQYF
J: TRBJ1-5; D: TRBD1; V: TRBV7-2; CDR3: CASSQDRGHQPQHF
J: TRBJ1-2; D: TRBD1; V: TRBV5-1; CDR3: CASSLYQVGGPGYTF
J: TRBJ2-7; D: -; V: TRBV11-3; CDR3: CASSSVQALEQYF
J: TRBJ1-2; D: TRBD1; V: TRBV28; CDR3: CASQQGALNYGYTF
J: TRBJ1-5; D: -; V: TRBV24-1; CDR3: CATSDPKRGAQPQHF
J: TRBJ2-3; D: TRBD1; V: TRBV18; CDR3: CASSPQGARTDTQYF
J: TRBJ1-1; D: TRBD1; V: TRBV3-1/TRBV3-2; CDR3: CASSHTSDRGGTEAFF
J: TRBJ2-5; D: TRBD1; V: TRBV5-5; CDR3: CASRSHRGPPQYF
J: TRBJ2-5; D: -; V: TRBV4-2; CDR3: CASSQVPWRGRETQYF
J: TRBJ2-1; D: TRBD1; V: TRBV5-4; CDR3: CASSLGDREVNEQFF
J: TRBJ2-6; D: -; V: TRBV18; CDR3: CASSPLRGAGANVLTF
J: TRBJ2-7; D: TRBD2; V: TRBV11-2; CDR3: CASSSQLALGSYEQYF
J: TRBJ2-7; D: TRBD2; V: TRBV6-5; CDR3: CASHGGGGGPYEQYF
J: TRBJ1-6; D: TRBD1; V: TRBV6-5; CDR3: CASSSGTASSALHF
J: TRBJ2-1; D: -; V: TRBV6-2/TRBV6-3; CDR3: CASSFYRNNEQFF
J: TRBJ2-2; D: TRBD2; V: TRBV18; CDR3: CASSRGLAGAGELFF
J: TRBJ2-5; D: -; V: TRBV5-1; CDR3: CASRAARVQETQYF
J: TRBJ2-4; D: TRBD1; V: TRBV6-5; CDR3: CASRDRAGKNIQYF
J: TRBJ2-1; D: TRBD2; V: TRBV7-7; CDR3: CASSATSGFYNEQFF
J: TRBJ2-5; D: -; V: TRBV2; CDR3: CASSGGPFPIAETQYF
J: TRBJ1-1; D: TRBD1; V: TRBV7-2; CDR3: CASSSTLPGTGSEAFF
J: TRBJ1-1; D: TRBD1; V: TRBV18; CDR3: CASSPTQGTTTEAFF
J: TRBJ1-2; D: -; V: TRBV19; CDR3: CASSISRVYGYTF
J: TRBJ2-7; D: -; V: TRBV5-1; CDR3: CASSLGGGPSSYEQYF
J: TRBJ2-5; D: -; V: TRBV6-5; CDR3: CASSLEEMETQYF
J: TRBJ2-3; D: TRBD2; V: TRBV9; CDR3: CASSVSGGARDTQYF
J: TRBJ2-5; D: -; V: TRBV6-5; CDR3: CASSYDRQETQYF
J: TRBJ2-7; D: -; V: TRBV2; CDR3: CASSEGPAYEQYF
J: TRBJ2-3; D: -; V: TRBV12-5; CDR3: CASGLPRVGGDTQYF
J: TRBJ2-1; D: TRBD2; V: TRBV18; CDR3: CASSLKLAGLGNEQFF
J: TRBJ1-2; D: -; V: TRBV7-2; CDR3: CASSFRALPIGYTF
J: TRBJ2-5; D: -; V: TRBV3-1/TRBV3-2; CDR3: CASSQRGLDQETQYF
J: TRBJ2-1; D: -; V: TRBV4-1; CDR3: CASSQAQVNNEQFF
J: TRBJ2-1; D: -; V: TRBV18; CDR3: CASSPPNRGSYNEQFF
J: TRBJ1-6; D: TRBD1; V: TRBV2; CDR3: CASSDRDRGNSPLHF
J: TRBJ1-1; D: TRBD1; V: TRBV7-9; CDR3: CASSLAQGASVVTEAFF
J: TRBJ2-1; D: TRBD2; V: TRBV29-1; CDR3: CSVIAGGDLCVF
J: TRBJ2-7; D: -; V: TRBV7-9; CDR3: CASRAIGGGYEQYF
J: TRBJ2-7; D: TRBD2; V: TRBV7-2; CDR3: CASSTRTSAGEQYF
J: TRBJ2-5; D: TRBD1; V: TRBV7-9; CDR3: CASSSRTGELETQYF
J: TRBJ1-2; D: -; V: TRBV28; CDR3: CASKGSYIGYTF
J: TRBJ1-1; D: TRBD1; V: TRBV6-2/TRBV6-3; CDR3: CASSPAPGGIGLTEAFF
J: TRBJ2-1; D: -; V: TRBV6-1; CDR3: CASSESTGWGEQFF
J: TRBJ1-2; D: -; V: TRBV20-1; CDR3: CRGSGQYTF
J: TRBJ2-5; D: -; V: TRBV3-1/TRBV3-2; CDR3: CASSKGNRGETQYF
J: TRBJ2-4; D: TRBD2; V: TRBV5-5; CDR3: CASSPGGDVAKNIQYF
J: TRBJ2-5; D: -; V: TRBV6-2/TRBV6-3; CDR3: CASSLQAPRETQYF